This entry lists 20 T cell receptor beta chains sequenced from one sample in a study of T cell changes during pregnancy in multiple sclerosis. Repertoires were generated with immunoSEQ multiplex PCR, while TCRdb's copy carries only in-frame clones and drops some. This table holds some 81,000 clones, around 93% found once. The source was peripheral blood, collected after pregnancy. These receptors were obtained from a female donor in good health, enrolled as a control in a pregnancy study.

The V and J genes are TRBV28 and TRBJ1-2; no clear D gene. V was clipped by 3 bases and J by 2 bases, with 10 bases between them. This CDR3 is built from 14 residues. Germline V gives CDR1 MDHEN, CDR2 SYDVKM. The CDR3 DNA sequence: TGTGCCAGCAGTTTTGGGAGGGTGAACTATGGCTACACCTTC. Protein product: CASSFGRVNYGYTF.

This chain links TRBV5-8 with TRBJ1-1; D gene unclear. The germline V gene has CDR1 SGHTS and CDR2 YDEGEE. Trimming removed 3 bases at V and 1 base at J, with 16 bases between. The CDR3 loop spans 16 amino acids. The CDR3 DNA reads as TGTGCCAGCAGCTGGATAGAGGGTAGAGGGAACACTGAAGCTTTCTTT. Translation: CASSWIEGRGNTEAFF.

The CDR3: CASSRRGSGNTIYF. The CDR3 nucleotides are TGTGCCAGCAGTAGGAGGGGATCTGGAAACACCATATATTTT. The chain links TRBV6-5 to TRBJ1-3, with a possible D match to TRBD1 (5 bases). Germline V gives CDR1 MNHEY, CDR2 SVGAGI. The CDR3 length is 14 residues. V was clipped by 5 bases and J by 1 base, with 9 bases between them.

The chain employs TRBV5-1 and TRBJ1-1; TRBD1 is a possible D gene (6 bases). The CDR3 has 14 amino acids. CDR1 SGHRS and CDR2 YFSETQ come from the germline V gene. V lost 2 bases and J 4 bases, leaving 12 bases between the germline ends. The CDR3 is CASSFGGARTEAFF. The CDR3, as DNA: TGCGCCAGCAGCTTTGGGGGGGCCCGCACTGAAGCTTTCTTT. Full variable domain (rest looked up from reference TRBV5-1 and TRBJ1-1): KAGVTQTPRYLIKTRGQQVTLSCSPISGHRSVSWYQQTPGQGLQFLFEYFSETQRNKGNFPGRFSGRQFSNSRSEMNVSTLELGDSALYLCASSFGGARTEAFFGQGTRLTVV.

This clone occurred once. The chain carries TRBV5-1 and TRBJ2-1, with a tentative D call TRBD1 (6 bases). V was shortened by 0 bases and J by 9 bases, with 16 bases between the two germline ends. There are 15 residues in the CDR3. Germline V gives CDR1 SGHRS, CDR2 YFSETQ. In DNA form, the CDR3 reads TGCGCCAGCAGCTTGGGTCCAGGGGAATGGGGTGAGCAGTTCTTC. Residues: CASSLGPGEWGEQFF.

This clone has a handful of counts. The chain has TRBV6-1 and TRBJ1-1; 7 positions match TRBD1. Trimming cost V 6 bases and J 1 base; bases outside gene matches: 8. Germline CDR1 MNHNS, CDR2 SASEGT. This CDR3 comprises 15 residues. The CDR3 here is CASRGVGQANTEAFF. DNA of the CDR3: TGTGCCAGCAGGGGTGTAGGACAGGCGAACACTGAAGCTTTCTTT.

The V and J genes are TRBV18 and TRBJ1-2; no clear D. Trimming removed 3 bases from V and 5 bases from J, with 10 bases in between. This CDR3 comprises 13 residues. Germline V lookup: CDR1 KGHSH, CDR2 LQKENI. The CDR3 spells CASSPGEEYGYTF. DNA of the CDR3: TGTGCCAGCTCACCTGGGGAGGAATATGGCTACACCTTC.

By frequency in the sample, this clone is medium-sized. The chain uses TRBV6-4 and TRBJ2-2; D ambiguous. This CDR3 contains 13 residues. Germline V gene lookup returns CDR1 MRHNA and CDR2 SNTAGT. The V end was cut by 2 bases, the J end by 3 bases, with 4 bases between. The DNA of the CDR3 is TGTGCCAGCAGTGACACGGACACCGGGGAGCTGTTTTTT. This codes for CASSDTDTGELFF.

This clone appeared a single time. The chain is built from TRBV11-2 and TRBJ2-7, with D possibly TRBD2 on 7 matching bases. Germline V CDR1 and CDR2: SGHAT, FQNNGV. V gave up 4 bases and J gave up 7 bases, with 23 bases separating them. This CDR3 comprises 16 residues. The chain's CDR3 is CASSSGPRGALREQYF. The DNA of the CDR3 is TGTGCCAGCAGCTCAGGCCCTCGGGGGGCCCTCCGGGAGCAGTACTTC.

This CDR3 reads CASSLRGMGSTDTQYF. Written as DNA, the CDR3 is TGTGCCAGCAGCTTACGGGGAATGGGGAGCACAGATACGCAGTATTTT. This chain links TRBV7-9 with TRBJ2-3; tentatively, D is TRBD2 (5 bases). The CDR3 runs to 16 residues. The ends were cut back, 2 bases at V and 0 bases at J, with 12 bases in the middle. Germline assignment: CDR1 SEHNR and CDR2 FQNEAQ (reference sequence).

V is TRBV29-1 and J is TRBJ1-2; 7 bases fit TRBD1. V lost 0 bases to trimming and J lost 2 bases; unmatched junction nucleotides: 6. CDR3 length: 15 amino acids. Germline CDR1 SQVTM, CDR2 ANQGSEA. The CDR3 bases are TGCAGCGTTGAAGATCCCCTACAGGGGAACTATGGCTACACCTTC. Its translation: CSVEDPLQGNYGYTF.

The chain is built from TRBV6-5 and TRBJ1-5, with D perhaps TRBD1 (6 bases). Germline V gene data show CDR1 as MNHEY and CDR2 as SVGAGI. The V end was cut by 5 bases, the J end by 4 bases, with 12 bases between. The CDR3 length is 14 residues. This CDR3 is CASSPDRWNQPQHF. CDR3 nucleotides: TGTGCCAGCAGTCCTGACAGGTGGAATCAGCCCCAGCATTTT.

CDR3 nucleotides: TGTGCCAGCAGCTTAGCCCACACAGGGGGCGCTGAAGCTTTCTTT. It is translated as CASSLAHTGGAEAFF. The chain has TRBV11-2 and TRBJ1-1, with 9 nucleotides matching TRBD1. The CDR3 covers 15 residues. The germline V gene has CDR1 SGHAT and CDR2 FQNNGV. After removal of 1 base from V and 6 bases from J, the junction contained 6 bases not matched to a gene.

The chain joins TRBV10-3 to TRBJ2-3, with TRBD1 as a possible D gene (6 bases). Per germline, CDR1 ENHRY and CDR2 SYGVKD. V lost 6 bases and J lost 6, with 13 bases in between. The CDR3 consists of 13 residues. CDR3 nucleotide sequence: TGTGCCATCAGGAACGTGGGGGCGGATACGCAGTATTTT. Protein: CAIRNVGADTQYF.

This chain joins TRBV7-2 and TRBJ2-1, with D perhaps matching TRBD2 (6 bases). Trimming shortened V by 1 base and J by 6 bases, and 19 bases separated the two germline ends. The CDR3 has 17 residues. CDR1 and CDR2 from the germline V gene are SGHTA and FQGNSA. CDR3 amino acids: CASSLGPGTPPSNEQFF. The CDR3 DNA follows: TGTGCCAGCAGCTTAGGCCCCGGGACTCCACCATCCAATGAGCAGTTCTTC.

The gene calls are TRBV30 and TRBJ2-7; D is perhaps TRBD2 (6 bases). Germline assignment: CDR1 GTSNPN and CDR2 SVGIG (reference sequence). CDR3 size: 14 residues. V was shortened by 0 bases and J by 0 bases, with 9 bases between the two germline ends. The CDR3 loop is CAWSVGGSSYEQYF. DNA of the CDR3: TGTGCCTGGAGTGTTGGGGGGAGCTCCTACGAGCAGTACTTC.

The J gene is TRBJ1-1, the V gene TRBV29-1; no firm D call. The germline CDR1 and CDR2 sequences are SQVTM and ANQGSEA. The CDR3 is made up of 14 amino acids. The germline V and J ends were trimmed by 4 bases and 3 bases, with 15 bases remaining between them. DNA for the CDR3: TGCAGCGTTGCATTCAAGTTAACGGACACTGAAGCTTTCTTT. Translating it yields CSVAFKLTDTEAFF.

The chain recombines TRBV7-3 with TRBJ2-3; D remains unclear. V was shortened by 0 bases and J by 5 bases, with 3 bases between the two germline ends. The CDR3 loop spans 12 amino acids. Germline V gives CDR1 SGHTA, CDR2 FQGTGA. The CDR3 DNA reads as TGTGCCAGCAGCTTAACCGGAGATACGCAGTATTTT. Translated: CASSLTGDTQYF. The complete variable domain, with remaining parts taken from reference TRBV7-3 and TRBJ2-3, reads GAGVSQTPSNKVTEKGKYVELRCDPISGHTALYWYRQSLGQGPEFLIYFQGTGAADDSGLPNDRFFAVRPEGSVSTLKIQRTERGDSAVYLCASSLTGDTQYFGPGTRLTVL.

The rearrangement links TRBV5-6 to TRBJ2-3; TRBD2 might be the D (7 bases). V lost 6 bases, J lost 8 bases, and 22 bases lay in between. Germline lookup yields CDR1 SGHDT and CDR2 YYEEEE. The CDR3 contains 15 residues. The CDR3, as DNA: TGTGCCAGCACCAACCTACCCGGACTAGGGGGTACGCAGTATTTT. Protein sequence: CASTNLPGLGGTQYF.

In this sample, this clone turned up once. This chain joins TRBV11-2 and TRBJ2-7, with D possibly matching TRBD2 (6 bases). Trimming pared 0 bases from V and 3 bases from J, leaving 15 bases between. The CDR3 length is 16 residues. Germline assignment: CDR1 SGHAT and CDR2 FQNNGV. The CDR3 region is CASSLDRGTPFYEQYF. The CDR3 DNA is TGTGCCAGCAGCTTAGATCGGGGGACCCCATTCTACGAGCAGTACTTC.